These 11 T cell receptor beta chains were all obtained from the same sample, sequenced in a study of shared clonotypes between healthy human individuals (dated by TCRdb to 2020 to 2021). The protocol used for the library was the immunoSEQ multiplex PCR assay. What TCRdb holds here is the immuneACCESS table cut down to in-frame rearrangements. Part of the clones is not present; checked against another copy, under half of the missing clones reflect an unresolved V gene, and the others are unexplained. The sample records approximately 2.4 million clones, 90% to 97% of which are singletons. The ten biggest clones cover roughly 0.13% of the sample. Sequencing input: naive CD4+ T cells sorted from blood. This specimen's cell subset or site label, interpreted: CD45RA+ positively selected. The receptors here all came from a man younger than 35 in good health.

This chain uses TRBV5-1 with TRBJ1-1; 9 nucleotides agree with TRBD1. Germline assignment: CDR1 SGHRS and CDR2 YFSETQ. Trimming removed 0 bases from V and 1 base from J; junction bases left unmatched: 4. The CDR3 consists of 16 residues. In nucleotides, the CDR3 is TGCGCCAGCAGCTTGGTCGGACAGGGGAAGAACACTGAAGCTTTCTTT. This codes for CASSLVGQGKNTEAFF.

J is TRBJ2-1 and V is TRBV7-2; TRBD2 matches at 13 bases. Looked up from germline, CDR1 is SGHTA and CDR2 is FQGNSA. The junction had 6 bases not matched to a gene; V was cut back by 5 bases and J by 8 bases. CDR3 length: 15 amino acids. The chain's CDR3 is CASSLGLAGADEQFF. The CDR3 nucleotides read TGTGCCAGCAGCCTAGGACTAGCGGGGGCGGATGAGCAGTTCTTC.

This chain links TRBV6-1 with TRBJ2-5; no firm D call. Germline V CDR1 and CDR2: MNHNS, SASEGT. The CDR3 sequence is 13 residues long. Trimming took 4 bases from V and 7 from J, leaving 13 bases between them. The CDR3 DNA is TGTGCCAGCAGTGTCCCGCTCGGTGGGACCCAGTACTTC. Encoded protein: CASSVPLGGTQYF.

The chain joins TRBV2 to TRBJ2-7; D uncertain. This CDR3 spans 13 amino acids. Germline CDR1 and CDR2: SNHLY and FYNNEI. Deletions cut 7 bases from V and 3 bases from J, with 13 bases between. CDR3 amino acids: CASIQELLYEQYF. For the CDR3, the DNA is TGTGCCAGCATCCAGGAGCTGCTCTACGAGCAGTACTTC.

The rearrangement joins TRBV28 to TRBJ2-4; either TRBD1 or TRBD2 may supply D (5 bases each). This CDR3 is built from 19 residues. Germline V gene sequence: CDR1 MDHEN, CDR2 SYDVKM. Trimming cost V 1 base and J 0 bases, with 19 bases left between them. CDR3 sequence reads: CASSLFGDVFSLAKNIQYF. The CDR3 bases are TGTGCCAGCAGTTTATTCGGGGACGTCTTTAGTTTAGCCAAAAACATTCAGTACTTC.

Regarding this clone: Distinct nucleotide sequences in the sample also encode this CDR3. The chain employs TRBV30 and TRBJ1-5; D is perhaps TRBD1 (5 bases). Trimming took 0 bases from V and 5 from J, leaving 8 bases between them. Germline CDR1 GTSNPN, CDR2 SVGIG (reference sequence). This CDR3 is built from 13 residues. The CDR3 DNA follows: TGTGCCTGGAGTGTACTGGGGGATCAGCCCCAGCATTTT. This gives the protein CAWSVLGDQPQHF. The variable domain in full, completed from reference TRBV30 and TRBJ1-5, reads SQTIHQWPATLVQPVGSPLSLECTVEGTSNPNLYWYRQAAGRGLQLLFYSVGIGQISSEVPQNLSASRPQDRQFILSSKKLLLSDSGFYLCAWSVLGDQPQHFGDGTRLSIL.

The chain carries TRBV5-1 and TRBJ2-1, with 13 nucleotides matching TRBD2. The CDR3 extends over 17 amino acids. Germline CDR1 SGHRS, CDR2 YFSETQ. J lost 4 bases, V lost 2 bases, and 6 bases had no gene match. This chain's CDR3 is CASSFALGLAGYNEQFF. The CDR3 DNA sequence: TGCGCCAGCAGCTTCGCCTTGGGACTAGCGGGGTACAATGAGCAGTTCTTC.

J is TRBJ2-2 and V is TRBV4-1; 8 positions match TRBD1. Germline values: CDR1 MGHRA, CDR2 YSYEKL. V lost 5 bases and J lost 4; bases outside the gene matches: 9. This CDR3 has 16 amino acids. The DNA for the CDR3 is TGCGCCAGCAGCTCTCCTACAGGGGGATCCACCGGGGAGCTGTTTTTT. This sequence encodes CASSSPTGGSTGELFF.

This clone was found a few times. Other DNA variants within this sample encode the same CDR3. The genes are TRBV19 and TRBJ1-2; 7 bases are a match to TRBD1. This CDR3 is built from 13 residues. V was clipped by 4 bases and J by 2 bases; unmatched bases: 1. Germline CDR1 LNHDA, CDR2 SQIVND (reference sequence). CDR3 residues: CASSRGQNYGYTF. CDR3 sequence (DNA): TGTGCCAGTAGTAGGGGACAGAACTATGGCTACACCTTC.

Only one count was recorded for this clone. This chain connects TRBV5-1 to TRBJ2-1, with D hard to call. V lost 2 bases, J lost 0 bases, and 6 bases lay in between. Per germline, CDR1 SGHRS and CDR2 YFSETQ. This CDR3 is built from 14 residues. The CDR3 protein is CASSLGNSYNEQFF. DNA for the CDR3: TGCGCCAGCAGCTTAGGAAACTCCTACAATGAGCAGTTCTTC.

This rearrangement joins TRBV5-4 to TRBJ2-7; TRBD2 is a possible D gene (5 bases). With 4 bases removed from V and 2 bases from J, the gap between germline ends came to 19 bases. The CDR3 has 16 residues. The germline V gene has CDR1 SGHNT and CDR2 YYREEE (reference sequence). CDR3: CASSLAGRPSAYEQYF. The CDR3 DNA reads TGTGCCAGCAGCCTAGCTGGGCGGCCCTCAGCCTACGAGCAGTACTTC.